The rows below give T cell receptor beta chains drawn from one sample of a study of T cells in Graves' hyperthyroidism and ophthalmopathy. Using its own MiXCR run on the multiplex PCR reads, TCRdb lists one record per CDR3 protein. This table holds about 840,000 distinct CDR3 sequences, 38% found once. Sequenced material: blood. The receptors shown here come from a man in his late teens or twenties with Graves' hyperthyroidism. CDR3s include the opening cysteine and the closing phenylalanine or tryptophan. A D gene is named only where the DNA matches it firmly. A row's size may be missing; if present it is once, few, many or a size class.

cdr3_nt	cdr3_aa	j_call	d_call	v_call	clone_size
TGTGCCAGCACCAGCGGGATTGAAGCTTTCTTT	CASTSGIEAFF	TRBJ1-1	NA	TRBV6-6	NA
TGCGCCAGCAGCCAAGAACAGGTCACTGAAGCTTTCTTT	CASSQEQVTEAFF	TRBJ1-1	NA	TRBV4-1	few
TGCAGTGCTTTTTCACGGGGAAGTATCGGGGAGCTGTTTTTT	CSAFSRGSIGELFF	TRBJ2-2	NA	TRBV20-1	once
TGTGCCACCCGAAGCGGGAGGGACACCGGGGAGCTGTTTTTT	CATRSGRDTGELFF	TRBJ2-2	TRBD2	TRBV19	NA
TGCGCCAGCAGCCAAGTGGACAGGGTTTATGGAGAGACCCAGTACTTC	CASSQVDRVYGETQYF	TRBJ2-5	TRBD1	TRBV4-1	NA
TGCGCCAGCAGCTCCAATCAGGGGGACACTGAAGCTTTCTTT	CASSSNQGDTEAFF	TRBJ1-1	TRBD1	TRBV5-1	NA
TGTGCCAGCAGCCAAGAGGGAGGGCCAAGCGAGCAGTACTTC	CASSQEGGPSEQYF	TRBJ2-7	TRBD2	TRBV3-1	NA
TGTGCCAGGTCTAGCGGGGGGCGAGAGACCCAGTACTTC	CARSSGGRETQYF	TRBJ2-5	TRBD2	TRBV2	many
TGTGCCAGCAGTTTTAGGACCTCCGGGACAGGACAAGAGACCCAGTACTTC	CASSFRTSGTGQETQYF	TRBJ2-5	TRBD1	TRBV2	NA
TGCAGCGCGGGACAGGGAAAAGAGACCCAGTACTTC	CSAGQGKETQYF	TRBJ2-5	TRBD1	TRBV29-1	NA
TGCAGCAGTTACGGCAGCTCCTACGAGCAGTACTTC	CSSYGSSYEQYF	TRBJ2-7	NA	TRBV29-1	NA
TGCAGTGCTAGAGCGAAAGGGGCGGTAGGTCTGGTTCAGCATTTT	CSARAKGAVGLVQHF	TRBJ1-5	NA	TRBV20-1	many
TGTGCCAGCAGCTGGGGGGGGGGCACAGCAACTGAAGCTTTCTTT	CASSWGGGTATEAFF	TRBJ1-1	NA	TRBV5-5	NA
TGCGCCAGCAGCCAAGAGGACAGGGGGTTCGATTCACCCCTCCACTTT	CASSQEDRGFDSPLHF	TRBJ1-6	TRBD1	TRBV7-9	NA
TGCAGTGCTAGACCCCTATTGGCGCAGGGGGCGCGAAGTGGCTACACCTTC	CSARPLLAQGARSGYTF	TRBJ1-2	TRBD1	TRBV20-1	few
TGTGCCAGCACCGAAACCTGGGACAGGGGACACGAGCAGTACTTC	CASTETWDRGHEQYF	TRBJ2-7	TRBD1	TRBV19	NA
TGTGCCAGCAGCCGACAGGGTAGGACTGAAGCTTTCTTT	CASSRQGRTEAFF	TRBJ1-1	TRBD1	TRBV7-2	many
TGCAGCGCGAACAGGGCGACGAACACTGAAGCTTTCTTT	CSANRATNTEAFF	TRBJ1-1	NA	TRBV29-1	many
TGTGCCAGCAGCCCCGTATTCGGAGAGACCCAGTACTTC	CASSPVFGETQYF	TRBJ2-5	NA	TRBV7-2	NA
TGCGCCAGCGGGCGGGGGGGGCCCTACGAGCATTTT	CASGRGGPYEHF	TRBJ1-5	NA	TRBV5-1	NA
TGTGCCAGTAGTATCCGGACCAACCAAGAGACCCAGTACTTC	CASSIRTNQETQYF	TRBJ2-5	NA	TRBV19	few
TGTGCCAGCAGTTCGCCGATTGACACTGAAGCTTTCTTT	CASSSPIDTEAFF	TRBJ1-1	NA	TRBV2	many
TGTGCCAGCAGCACAGGGATTCGACAGCCCCAGCATTTT	CASSTGIRQPQHF	TRBJ1-5	NA	TRBV6-5	NA
TGTGCCAGCAGTCGTTTTGGACAGCAGAACACCGGGGAGCTGTTTTTT	CASSRFGQQNTGELFF	TRBJ2-2	NA	TRBV25-1	NA
TGTGCCAGCAGTGTTGACTCAGGTGCTCAGCCCCAGCATTTT	CASSVDSGAQPQHF	TRBJ1-5	NA	TRBV2	many
TGTGCCAGCAGTGGCAGGACAGGGAGTATGGGAAACACCATATATTTT	CASSGRTGSMGNTIYF	TRBJ1-3	TRBD1	TRBV6-1	NA
TGCGCCAGCAGCCTGGGACAGCGGAACACCGGGGAGCTGTTTTTT	CASSLGQRNTGELFF	TRBJ2-2	TRBD1	TRBV5-1	NA
TGTGCCAGCAGCGCACAGGGAGGCTATGGCTACACCTTC	CASSAQGGYGYTF	TRBJ1-2	NA	TRBV3-1	NA
TGCGCCAGCAATATCGGGACAGGGACACCCGGGGAGCTGTTTTTT	CASNIGTGTPGELFF	TRBJ2-2	TRBD1	TRBV5-1	NA
TGTGCCACCAGCAGAGGACAGGGGAATGAAAAACTGTTTTTT	CATSRGQGNEKLFF	TRBJ1-4	TRBD1	TRBV15	many
TGTGCCAGCAGCCAACTAGCGGGAGAAGCCTACGAGCAGTACTTC	CASSQLAGEAYEQYF	TRBJ2-7	TRBD2	TRBV3-1	NA
TGTGCCAGCAGCTTAGTCCCCGGGGACTCTGGGGCCAACGTCCTGACTTTC	CASSLVPGDSGANVLTF	TRBJ2-6	NA	TRBV7-9	NA
TGTGCCACCAGACCCCCGGAGCGGTCTAATGAAAAACTGTTTTTT	CATRPPERSNEKLFF	TRBJ1-4	NA	TRBV15	many
TGTGCCAGTAGTATCGGGCGGGATCAGCCCCAGCATTTT	CASSIGRDQPQHF	TRBJ1-5	NA	TRBV19	NA
TGTGCCAGCAGCTCAAAAGGGGGCCGCTCCTACTTC	CASSSKGGRSYF	TRBJ2-7	TRBD1	TRBV7-2	NA
TGCAGCGTTGGGGGGGATACGCAGTATTTT	CSVGGDTQYF	TRBJ2-3	NA	TRBV29-1	few
TGTGCCGGCAGTTCCGGGCACAACTATGGCTACACCTTC	CAGSSGHNYGYTF	TRBJ1-2	NA	TRBV6-5	NA
TGTGCCAGCAGTCCACAGGGAAGGGGAGAGACCCAGTACTTC	CASSPQGRGETQYF	TRBJ2-5	NA	TRBV6-5	NA
TGCAGCGTTGTGGGCACGCAAGAGACCCAGTACTTC	CSVVGTQETQYF	TRBJ2-5	NA	TRBV29-1	many
TGTGCCAGCAGTCGAAATGGTCCAGGGTACACCGGGGAGCTGTTTTTT	CASSRNGPGYTGELFF	TRBJ2-2	NA	TRBV7-8	once
TGCAGCTTCCAGGGGAGCCGTAGGAATGAAGCTTTCTTT	CSFQGSRRNEAFF	TRBJ1-1	NA	TRBV29-1	NA
TGTGCCAGCAGCCCCCCAGCACTGAGCTCCTACGAGCAGTACTTC	CASSPPALSSYEQYF	TRBJ2-7	NA	TRBV6-6	NA
TGCGCCAGCAGCAGGGACCAAGGAGAAAAACTGTTTTTT	CASSRDQGEKLFF	TRBJ1-4	NA	TRBV10-1	many
TGCAGTGCTTCATTGGGGGCTGGCTCACCCCTCCACTTT	CSASLGAGSPLHF	TRBJ1-6	NA	TRBV20-1	many
TGTGCCACCAGCAGTACTCCTTCTAATGAAAAACTGTTTTTT	CATSSTPSNEKLFF	TRBJ1-4	NA	TRBV15	many
TGTGCCAGCAGGGCAGGGGAGGACACTGAAGCTTTCTTT	CASRAGEDTEAFF	TRBJ1-1	NA	TRBV2	NA
TGTGCCGTTCCATCCAGGGTGGACACAGATACGCAGTATTTT	CAVPSRVDTDTQYF	TRBJ2-3	NA	TRBV2	NA
TGTGCCAGCAGCCAAGAAATAGCTGAAAAACTGTTTTTT	CASSQEIAEKLFF	TRBJ1-4	NA	TRBV3-1	NA
TGCAGCGTTACAGGGGTAAACACCGGGGAGCTGTTTTTT	CSVTGVNTGELFF	TRBJ2-2	TRBD1	TRBV29-1	NA
TGTGCCAGCAGCTCCGGGGGGGAGCTCGCGGGAGTTCGGGAGCTGTTTTTT	CASSSGGELAGVRELFF	TRBJ2-2	TRBD2	TRBV5-4	NA
TGTGCCAGCATTGGACAGCCCCAGCATTTT	CASIGQPQHF	TRBJ1-5	NA	TRBV4-2	NA
TGTGCCACTCAGCTCCGCGGGGGATATAATTCACCCCTCCACTTT	CATQLRGGYNSPLHF	TRBJ1-6	NA	TRBV13	NA
TGCAGCGTTACTCAGGGCCAGATCTACGAGCAGTACTTC	CSVTQGQIYEQYF	TRBJ2-7	NA	TRBV29-1	NA
TGTGCCACCAGCAGGGGACTAGCGGGAGGGCATGGGACCCAGTACTTC	CATSRGLAGGHGTQYF	TRBJ2-5	TRBD2	TRBV15	many
TGTGCCAGCAGTAGACAGGGGGTCCTCAATCAGCCCCAGCATTTT	CASSRQGVLNQPQHF	TRBJ1-5	TRBD1	TRBV6-4	once
TGTGCCAGCAGCTTACAGGGAGTTCCTGAAGCTTTCTTT	CASSLQGVPEAFF	TRBJ1-1	NA	TRBV11-2	NA
TGCGCCAGCAGCTTGTTCGGACAGGGGGCCCAAGAGACCCAGTACTTC	CASSLFGQGAQETQYF	TRBJ2-5	TRBD1	TRBV7-9	NA
TGCAGTGCCAACTCGGGACAGATGAACACTGAAGCTTTCTTT	CSANSGQMNTEAFF	TRBJ1-1	TRBD1	TRBV20-1	NA
TGTGCCAGCAGGATGGGACAGGGGGGCACTGAAAAACTGTTTTTT	CASRMGQGGTEKLFF	TRBJ1-4	TRBD1	TRBV7-2	once
TGCAGTGCTAGAGGAGACGGGAATAACTATGGCTACACCTTC	CSARGDGNNYGYTF	TRBJ1-2	NA	TRBV20-1	many